Sequencing of this T cell receptor (beta chain) was carried out in a study of T cells in Graves' hyperthyroidism and ophthalmopathy. TCR beta CDR3 regions were amplified from RNA transcripts. A set of HTBI primers served as the primers for a first-round RT-PCR of the TCR CDR3. MiXCR, run by TCRdb on the multiplex PCR reads, gives a single entry per CDR3 protein. Altogether fewer than 400,000 distinct CDR3 sequences are present, approximately 16% being singletons, with the ten largest covering around 35%. This clonotype was seen repeatedly, ten times or more. The CDR3 is 13 amino acids. V lost 6 bases and J lost 3, with 11 bases in between. Germline V gene data show CDR1 as SGHVS and CDR2 as FQNEAQ.

This chain links TRBV7-8 with TRBJ2-5; unclear D gene. Input material: blood. The sequence was obtained from a man aged 25-45 years with Graves' hyperthyroidism. The CDR3 protein is CASRQRLEETQYF. CDR3 nucleotide sequence: TGTGCCAGCAGGCAACGGTTGGAAGAGACCCAGTACTTC. Together with reference TRBV7-8 and TRBJ2-5, the CDR3 gives the full variable domain: GAGVSQSPRYKVAKRGQDVALRCDPISGHVSLFWYQQALGQGPEFLTYFQNEAQLDKSGLPSDRFFAERPEGSVSTLKIQRTQQEDSAVYLCASRQRLEETQYFGPGTRLLVL.